Following are 32 T cell receptor beta chains from one sample sequenced in a study of CD8 T cells in Susac syndrome. The RNA input was about 0.45 to 1 ug, and it was reverse transcribed with random hexamers. TCRdb re-derived calls from the immunoSEQ multiplex PCR reads in MiXCR, one entry per CDR3 protein. Counted here are some 260,000 distinct CDR3 sequences, about 85% occurring once; the ten biggest clones make up over 0.095%. Sequencing was performed on CD8+ T cells from PBMCs. The receptor set was obtained from a human donor with multiple sclerosis.

This chain uses TRBV11-2 with TRBJ2-3, with D perhaps TRBD1 (6 bases). Trimming left V 7 bases short and J 9 bases short, with 14 bases between. The CDR3 runs 12 residues. Looked up from germline, CDR1 is SGHAT and CDR2 is FQNNGV. The CDR3 loop reads CASTPSRGTQYF. The CDR3 region has the DNA TGTGCCAGCACCCCCTCCAGGGGCACGCAGTATTTT.

V gene TRBV27 combines with J gene TRBJ2-3, with D possibly matching TRBD2 (6 bases). The CDR3 extends over 14 amino acids. Trimming cost V 3 bases and J 7 bases, with 14 bases left between them. Germline lookup yields CDR1 MNHEY and CDR2 SMNVEV (reference sequence). The CDR3, as DNA: TGTGCCAGCAGTTTCGTAGGGACTCTGAATACGCAGTATTTT. It yields the protein CASSFVGTLNTQYF.

This sequence joins TRBV28 and TRBJ2-3; 11 bases line up with TRBD2. Germline loops: CDR1 MDHEN, CDR2 SYDVKM. This CDR3 is 16 amino acids long. With 3 bases clipped from V and 4 bases from J, the junction kept 6 bases outside the gene matches. The CDR3 region has the DNA TGTGCCAGCAGTTTCCCTATAGCGGGAGGGGCAGATACGCAGTATTTT. Encoded protein: CASSFPIAGGADTQYF. Combining the CDR3 with reference TRBV28 and TRBJ2-3 gives the whole variable domain DVKVTQSSRYLVKRTGEKVFLECVQDMDHENMFWYRQDPGLGLRLIYFSYDVKMKEKGDIPEGYSVSREKKERFSLILESASTNQTSMYLCASSFPIAGGADTQYFGPGTRLTVL.

The gene calls are TRBV6-2 or TRBV6-3 and TRBJ2-3; 10 bases agree with TRBD2. With 6 bases clipped from V and 0 bases from J, the junction kept 6 bases outside the gene matches. The CDR3 runs to 16 residues. CDR1 is MNHEY and CDR2 is SVGEGT in the germline V gene. The CDR3 DNA follows: TGTGCCAGCAGAGCATCTAGCGGGAGTAGCACAGATACGCAGTATTTT. This codes for CASRASSGSSTDTQYF.

DNA of the CDR3: TGCAGTGCTAGAGCTCTGCGAGGCGGGGCGTCCTACGAGCAGTACTTC. It translates to CSARALRGGASYEQYF. The chain recombines TRBV20-1 with TRBJ2-7; tentative D call: TRBD2 (6 bases). The CDR3 runs 16 residues. Trimming took 1 base from V and 1 from J, leaving 17 bases between them. Germline CDR1 and CDR2: DFQATT and SNEGSKA (reference sequence).

The chain uses TRBV20-1 and TRBJ2-7; D might be TRBD2 (6 bases). Germline V gives CDR1 DFQATT, CDR2 SNEGSKA (reference sequence). The CDR3 is 16 residues long. Trimming stripped 0 bases from V and 3 bases from J, with 18 bases between. The DNA for the CDR3 is TGCAGTGCTAGAGATCATAGCGGACGTTGGCTCTACGAGCAGTACTTC. Amino acids: CSARDHSGRWLYEQYF.

The chain recombines TRBV13 with TRBJ2-4; TRBD2 might be the D (6 bases). This CDR3 is 15 amino acids long. Trimming took 5 bases from V and 1 from J, leaving 12 bases between them. In germline, CDR1 is PRHDT, CDR2 FYEKMQ (reference sequence). The CDR3 region has the DNA TGTGCCAGCAGCCCCCGAAGCGGGGCCAAAAACATTCAGTACTTC. Its translation is CASSPRSGAKNIQYF.

The chain links TRBV9 to TRBJ2-1; D possibly corresponds to TRBD2 (5 bases). The CDR3 has 15 residues. CDR1 and CDR2 from the germline V gene are SGDLS and YYNGEE. Trimming stripped 3 bases from V and 3 bases from J, with 13 bases between. The CDR3 region has the DNA TGTGCCAGCAGCGCATGGACTCCGGGCTACAATGAGCAGTTCTTC. Protein: CASSAWTPGYNEQFF.

The chain uses TRBV3-1 and TRBJ2-2; D not certain. The CDR3 sequence is 14 residues long. The germline V and J ends were trimmed by 1 base and 5 bases, with 8 bases remaining between them. CDR1 and CDR2 from the germline V gene are LGHDT and YNNKEL (reference sequence). The CDR3 nucleotides are TGTGCCAGCAGCCAAGTTTTGGGTACCGGGGAGCTGTTTTTT. This translates into CASSQVLGTGELFF.

This chain uses TRBV19 with TRBJ1-1, with D perhaps TRBD1 (5 bases). The CDR3 sequence is 13 residues long. The germline V and J ends were trimmed by 7 bases and 2 bases, with 11 bases remaining between them. The germline CDR1 and CDR2 sequences are LNHDA and SQIVND (reference sequence). The DNA for the CDR3 is TGTGCCAGTACCCGGACACCCAACACTGAAGCTTTCTTT. Amino acid sequence: CASTRTPNTEAFF. Together with reference TRBV19 and TRBJ1-1, the CDR3 gives the full variable domain: DGGITQSPKYLFRKEGQNVTLSCEQNLNHDAMYWYRQDPGQGLRLIYYSQIVNDFQKGDIAEGYSVSREKKESFPLTVTSAQKNPTAFYLCASTRTPNTEAFFGQGTRLTVV.

The J gene is TRBJ2-1, the V gene TRBV9; 8 bases match TRBD2. CDR3 size: 17 residues. J lost 9 bases, V lost 4 bases, and 18 bases had no gene match. CDR1 is SGDLS and CDR2 is YYNGEE in the germline V gene. The CDR3 region is CASSTREGLSREGEQFF. In DNA, the CDR3 is TGTGCCAGCAGCACACGGGAGGGGCTCTCCCGGGAGGGTGAGCAGTTCTTC.

The chain has TRBV29-1 and TRBJ2-7; 12 bases line up with TRBD2. The J segment lost 6 bases and the V segment lost 3 bases, leaving 3 bases of the junction unmatched. The length of the CDR3 is 13 residues. Germline CDR1 is SQVTM and CDR2 is ANQGSEA. CDR3 protein: CSVDTSGRREQYF. The CDR3 DNA reads as TGCAGCGTTGACACTAGCGGGAGGCGCGAGCAGTACTTC.

The V call is TRBV14, the J call TRBJ2-3; 11 bases match TRBD2. The CDR3 is 17 residues long. CDR1 and CDR2 (germline): SGHDN, FVKESK. Losses at the gene ends were 1 base for V and 6 bases for J; bases not matched to a gene: 9. The CDR3 reads CASSQGPSGRPLDTQYF. The CDR3 nucleotides read TGTGCCAGCAGCCAAGGGCCTAGCGGGAGGCCGTTGGATACGCAGTATTTT.

This clonotype was counted between two and nine times. The rearrangement uses TRBV10-3 and TRBJ2-2; a weak D match, TRBD2 (5 bases). V shed 0 bases and J shed 5 bases, with 10 bases lying between them. The CDR3 runs 15 residues. Germline values: CDR1 ENHRY, CDR2 SYGVKD. CDR3 sequence: CAISESGEGTGELFF. CDR3 in DNA: TGTGCCATCAGTGAGTCCGGGGAAGGGACCGGGGAGCTGTTTTTT.

The rearrangement joins TRBV20-1 to TRBJ2-7; 7 positions match TRBD1. The CDR3 covers 15 residues. V lost 6 bases to trimming and J lost 2 bases; unmatched junction nucleotides: 13. Germline CDR1 reads DFQATT; CDR2 reads SNEGSKA (reference sequence). The CDR3 nucleotides read TGCAGTGCCACCGATCCGGGACAGCCCGCCTACGAGCAGTACTTC. Amino acids: CSATDPGQPAYEQYF.

The V and J genes are TRBV2 and TRBJ1-5; no clear D gene. The germline V gene has CDR1 SNHLY and CDR2 FYNNEI. The CDR3 is 14 residues long. V was clipped by 1 base and J by 4 bases, with 8 bases between them. CDR3: CASSEGVQNQPQHF. CDR3 nucleotide sequence: TGTGCCAGCAGTGAAGGTGTCCAGAATCAGCCCCAGCATTTT.

This chain uses TRBV6-5 with TRBJ2-1; possible D gene TRBD1, 6 bases. Germline V gives CDR1 MNHEY, CDR2 SVGAGI. The V end was cut by 0 bases, the J end by 4 bases, with 13 bases between. This CDR3 contains 16 residues. CDR3: CASSYSTGDRYNEQFF. DNA for the CDR3: TGTGCCAGCAGTTACTCGACAGGAGACAGGTACAATGAGCAGTTCTTC.

The CDR3 sequence is CASRKRQGARQETQYF. Here the CDR3 DNA reads TGTGCCAGCAGGAAACGACAGGGGGCGCGACAAGAGACCCAGTACTTC. The V gene is TRBV27, the J gene TRBJ2-5; 10 bases line up with TRBD1. The CDR3 length is 16 residues. Looked up from germline, CDR1 is MNHEY and CDR2 is SMNVEV (reference sequence). Trimming took 6 bases from V and 2 from J; bases not matched to a gene: 9.

CDR3 bases: TGCAGTGCCACAGACAGGGTTCGGGACTACGAGCAGTACTTC. Its translation is CSATDRVRDYEQYF. V is TRBV20-1 and J is TRBJ2-7; 7 bases are shared with TRBD1. The V gene's germline CDR1 is DFQATT and CDR2 SNEGSKA (reference sequence). The trim removed 6 bases at V and 3 bases at J, leaving 11 bases unmatched. The CDR3 is made up of 14 amino acids.

V usage is TRBV13 and J usage is TRBJ2-5; possible D gene TRBD2, 5 bases. The germline V gene has CDR1 PRHDT and CDR2 FYEKMQ (reference sequence). This CDR3 contains 14 residues. V lost 0 bases to trimming and J lost 1 base, with 6 bases between them. CDR3 in amino acids: CASSLGLAQETQYF. In nucleotides, the CDR3 is TGTGCCAGCAGCTTAGGTCTAGCCCAAGAGACCCAGTACTTC.

V is TRBV5-6 and J is TRBJ1-5; TRBD1 matches 7 bases. The V and J ends lost 5 bases and 0 bases, in that order; junction bases with no gene match: 17. The CDR3 consists of 19 residues. The V gene's germline CDR1 is SGHDT and CDR2 YYEEEE. CDR3 sequence (DNA): TGTGCCAGCAGTATTTATAGACAGGGTCTCCGGGGTAGCAATCAGCCCCAGCATTTT. It codes for CASSIYRQGLRGSNQPQHF.

The chain joins TRBV19 to TRBJ1-1, with 10 positions matching TRBD1. Germline V gives CDR1 LNHDA, CDR2 SQIVND (reference sequence). The length of the CDR3 is 15 residues. Unmatched junction bases numbered 8, after V lost 6 bases and J lost 4 bases. The CDR3 bases are TGTGCCAGTAGCGGACCGGGACAGGGGTTCACTGAAGCTTTCTTT. This encodes CASSGPGQGFTEAFF.

V and J are TRBV7-2 and TRBJ1-4; TRBD1 is a possible D gene (6 bases). Germline-derived CDR1 and CDR2 are SGHTA and FQGNSA. Deletions cut 5 bases from V and 2 bases from J, with 12 bases between. This CDR3 is 15 amino acids long. The CDR3 DNA follows: TGTGCCAGCAGCCTCCATGGGGGCACTAATGAAAAACTGTTTTTT. Its translation: CASSLHGGTNEKLFF. Looking up the rest from reference TRBV7-2 and TRBJ1-4 gives the full variable domain: GAGVSQSPSNKVTEKGKDVELRCDPISGHTALYWYRQSLGQGLEFLIYFQGNSAPDKSGLPSDRFSAERTGGSVSTLTIQRTQQEDSAVYLCASSLHGGTNEKLFFGSGTQLSVL.

V gene TRBV25-1 combines with J gene TRBJ2-7; 9 positions agree with TRBD2. CDR1 and CDR2 from the germline V gene are MGHDK and SYGVNS. The V segment lost 6 bases and the J segment 2 bases; nucleotides outside the gene matches: 17. The CDR3 has 18 residues. The CDR3 is CASRNSEYSGSRTYEQYF. The DNA for the CDR3 is TGTGCCAGCAGAAACTCCGAATATAGCGGGAGTAGGACCTACGAGCAGTACTTC.

The chain carries TRBV5-6 and TRBJ1-5; D possibly corresponds to TRBD1 (5 bases). CDR3 length: 15 residues. V gave up 4 bases and J gave up 0 bases, with 11 bases separating them. CDR1 is SGHDT, CDR2 YYEEEE, per germline. The CDR3 spells CASSGGPYSNQPQHF. The CDR3, as DNA: TGTGCCAGCAGCGGGGGACCTTATAGCAATCAGCCCCAGCATTTT.

The rearrangement uses TRBV6-2 or TRBV6-3 and TRBJ2-7, with TRBD2 as a possible D gene (5 bases). The ends were cut back, 5 bases at V and 3 bases at J, with 17 bases in the middle. This CDR3 spans 15 amino acids. CDR1 is MNHEY, CDR2 SVGEGT, per germline. The CDR3 region is CASSSRGWGYYEQYF. In DNA form, the CDR3 reads TGTGCCAGCAGTAGCCGAGGGTGGGGATACTACGAGCAGTACTTC.

This chain uses TRBV9 with TRBJ2-1, with D perhaps TRBD1 or TRBD2 (6 bases each). The germline CDR1 and CDR2 sequences are SGDLS and YYNGEE. Trimming left V 3 bases short and J 4 bases short, with 17 bases between. This CDR3 has 16 residues. The CDR3 bases are TGTGCCAGCAGCGGAGGGGGGAAGCGGGCTTACAATGAGCAGTTCTTC. This encodes CASSGGGKRAYNEQFF.

This clonotype was recorded once. This chain connects TRBV9 to TRBJ2-1, with D maybe TRBD2 (5 bases). This CDR3 is built from 15 residues. Germline CDR1 reads SGDLS; CDR2 reads YYNGEE. Trimming took 2 bases from V and 7 from J, leaving 16 bases between them. This chain's CDR3 is CASSVEASLENEQFF. As DNA, the CDR3 is TGTGCCAGCAGCGTTGAGGCTAGCCTCGAGAATGAGCAGTTCTTC. The full variable domain, completed using reference TRBV9 and TRBJ2-1, is DSGVTQTPKHLITATGQRVTLRCSPRSGDLSVYWYQQSLDQGLQFLIQYYNGEERAKGNILERFSAQQFPDLHSELNLSSLELGDSALYFCASSVEASLENEQFFGPGTRLTVL.

The chain is built from TRBV3-1 and TRBJ2-1, with a tentative D call TRBD2 (6 bases). V dropped 6 bases and J dropped 5 bases, with 20 bases sitting between them. Germline V gives CDR1 LGHDT, CDR2 YNNKEL (reference sequence). The length of the CDR3 is 16 residues. The DNA for the CDR3 is TGTGCCAGCAGGAGCAGGGAGGACCTATTTAACAATGAGCAGTTCTTC. Protein: CASRSREDLFNNEQFF.

CDR3 sequence: CASSLAELGLAARYNEQFF. Written as DNA, the CDR3 is TGTGCCAGCAGCTTAGCGGAATTAGGACTAGCGGCTCGATACAATGAGCAGTTCTTC. The rearrangement uses TRBV7-2 and TRBJ2-1; 10 nucleotides align to TRBD2. The CDR3 is made up of 19 amino acids. CDR1 and CDR2 (germline): SGHTA, FQGNSA. Unmatched junction bases numbered 12, after V lost 0 bases and J lost 4 bases.

The chain employs TRBV30 and TRBJ1-1; D gene unclear. This CDR3 comprises 11 residues. CDR1 and CDR2 (germline): GTSNPN, SVGIG (reference sequence). Trimming took off 5 bases at V and 4 bases at J, with 8 bases between the two ends. The CDR3 coding sequence is TGTGCCTGGGTCAGAGGCACTGAAGCTTTCTTT. Translation: CAWVRGTEAFF.

The chain joins TRBV5-4 to TRBJ2-7; 7 bases agree with TRBD2. CDR3 size: 15 residues. V was clipped by 3 bases and J by 2 bases; unmatched bases: 8. The V gene's germline CDR1 is SGHNT and CDR2 YYREEE (reference sequence). CDR3: CASSSRLATTYEQYF. The CDR3 region has the DNA TGTGCCAGCAGCTCAAGACTAGCAACTACCTACGAGCAGTACTTC.